This T cell receptor beta chain stems from a study of T cell changes during pregnancy in multiple sclerosis (dated by TCRdb to 2018 to 2020). Study-level background: The study examined how the T cell repertoire changed over the course of pregnancy in women with multiple sclerosis.

To note about this clone: There is no known antigen for this receptor. No much larger clone is present one base from it, and per-base qualities are unavailable.

Libraries were constructed by the immunoSEQ multiplex PCR assay. TCRdb limited this immuneACCESS table to in-frame rearrangements with V and J called. A share of clones is missing; checked studies link under half to unresolved V genes, and the rest is unexplained. The sample table contains 40,000 to 55,000 clones; only one count was recorded for 85% to 95% of them. Jointly, the top ten make up 1% to 1.5% of the sample. V is cut by 5 bases and J by 1 base, and the space between the germline ends is 20 bases. CDR1 and CDR2 are drawn from the germline V gene: MGHRA, YSYEKL. The CDR3 runs 17 residues from the cysteine to the phenylalanine. Here the CDR3 DNA is all that survives: 51 bases in frame from base 1.

Sequencing input: peripheral blood. The receptor was derived from a female donor with multiple sclerosis, enrolled in a pregnancy study. The rearrangement joined TRBV4-1 to TRBJ1-1; the D gene is perhaps TRBD1, on 6 matching bases. The DNA sequence is TGCGCCAGCAGCGACCGGAGGGGGGGGCTAGGGAACACTGAAGCTTTCTTT. The resulting protein is CASSDRRGGLGNTEAFF.